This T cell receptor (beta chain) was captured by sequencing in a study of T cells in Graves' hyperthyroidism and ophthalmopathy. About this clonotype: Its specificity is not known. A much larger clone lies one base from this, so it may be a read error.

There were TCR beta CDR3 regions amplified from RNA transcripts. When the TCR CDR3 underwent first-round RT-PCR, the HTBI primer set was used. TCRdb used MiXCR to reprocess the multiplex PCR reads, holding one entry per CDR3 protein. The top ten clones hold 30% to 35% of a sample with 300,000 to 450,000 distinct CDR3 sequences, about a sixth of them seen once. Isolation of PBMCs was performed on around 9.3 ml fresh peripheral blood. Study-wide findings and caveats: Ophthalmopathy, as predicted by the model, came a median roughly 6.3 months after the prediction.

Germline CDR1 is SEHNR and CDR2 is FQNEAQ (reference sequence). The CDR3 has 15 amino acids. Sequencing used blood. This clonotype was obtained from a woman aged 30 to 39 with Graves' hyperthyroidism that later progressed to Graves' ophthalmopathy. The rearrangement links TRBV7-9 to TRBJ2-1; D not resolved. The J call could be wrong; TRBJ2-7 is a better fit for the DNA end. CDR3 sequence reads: CASRPSEHPHNEQYF. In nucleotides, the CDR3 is TGTGCCAGCCGTCCTTCGGAGCACCCCCACAATGAGCAGTACTTC.